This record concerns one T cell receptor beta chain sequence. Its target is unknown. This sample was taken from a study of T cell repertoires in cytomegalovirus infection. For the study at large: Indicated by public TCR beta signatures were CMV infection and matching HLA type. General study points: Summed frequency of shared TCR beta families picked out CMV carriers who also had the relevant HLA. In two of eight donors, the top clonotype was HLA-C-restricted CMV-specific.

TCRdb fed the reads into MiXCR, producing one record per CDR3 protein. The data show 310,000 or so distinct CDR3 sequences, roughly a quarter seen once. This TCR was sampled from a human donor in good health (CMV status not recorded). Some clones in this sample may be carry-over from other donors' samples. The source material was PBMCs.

CDR3 sequence reads: CANPLPGQRNYGYTF. In DNA, the CDR3 is TGTGCCAACCCACTTCCGGGACAGAGAAACTATGGCTACACCTTC. This rearrangement joins TRBV2 to TRBJ1-2; 7 bases are a match to TRBD1. This CDR3 region has 15 residues. J lost 2 bases, V lost 10 bases, and 13 bases had no gene match. Germline V gene data show CDR1 as SNHLY and CDR2 as FYNNEI.